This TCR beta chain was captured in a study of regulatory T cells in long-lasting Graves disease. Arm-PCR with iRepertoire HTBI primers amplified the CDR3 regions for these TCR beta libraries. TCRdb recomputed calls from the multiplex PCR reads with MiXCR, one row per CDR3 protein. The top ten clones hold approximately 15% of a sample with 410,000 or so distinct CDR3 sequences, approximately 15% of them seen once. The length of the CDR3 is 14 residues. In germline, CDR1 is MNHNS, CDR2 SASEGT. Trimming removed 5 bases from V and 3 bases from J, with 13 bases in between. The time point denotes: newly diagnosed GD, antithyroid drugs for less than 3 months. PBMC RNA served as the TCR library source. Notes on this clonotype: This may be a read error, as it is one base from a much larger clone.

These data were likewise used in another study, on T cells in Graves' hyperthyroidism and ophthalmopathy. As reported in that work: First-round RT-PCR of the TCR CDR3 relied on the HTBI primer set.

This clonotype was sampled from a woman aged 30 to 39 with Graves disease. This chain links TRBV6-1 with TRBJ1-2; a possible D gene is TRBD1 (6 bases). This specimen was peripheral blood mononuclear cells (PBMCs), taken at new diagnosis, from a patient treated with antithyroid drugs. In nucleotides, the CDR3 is TGTGCCAGCAGTACGGACAGAAGCGACTATGGCTACACCTTC. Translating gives CASSTDRSDYGYTF.